The 22 T cell receptor beta chains in this list originate from one sample, sequenced in a study of T cell responses to AZD1222 COVID-19 vaccine. The assay was immunoSEQ multiplex PCR, and TCRdb's table has in-frame clones only and misses some. The sample consists of some 90,000 clones, about 85% of them appearing once. This material consisted of peripheral blood, taken on day 0 of AZD1222 vaccination. All receptors derive from an adult in good health.

This chain uses TRBV29-1 with TRBJ2-1; 10 bases line up with TRBD2. Germline V gives CDR1 SQVTM, CDR2 ANQGSEA. The J segment lost 5 bases and the V segment lost 4 bases, leaving 2 bases of the junction unmatched. The CDR3 has 13 residues. The CDR3: CSVASGGHNEQFF. Here the CDR3 DNA reads TGCAGCGTTGCTAGCGGGGGACACAATGAGCAGTTCTTC.

The rearrangement uses TRBV5-1 and TRBJ2-7; 8 nucleotides match TRBD1. Germline values: CDR1 SGHRS, CDR2 YFSETQ. Unmatched junction bases numbered 4, after V lost 2 bases and J lost 0 bases. The CDR3 has 15 residues. The CDR3 loop reads CASSFPQGGSYEQYF. The CDR3 region has the DNA TGCGCCAGCAGCTTCCCACAGGGGGGCTCCTACGAGCAGTACTTC.

The rearrangement joins TRBV3-1 (or the pseudogene TRBV3-2) to TRBJ2-2; D gene ambiguous. Germline V CDR1 and CDR2: LGHDT, YNNKEL (reference sequence). V lost 1 base to trimming and J lost 5 bases, with 8 bases between them. The CDR3 contains 14 residues. The CDR3 region is CASSQGPTTGELFF. CDR3 in DNA: TGTGCCAGCAGCCAAGGTCCCACTACCGGGGAGCTGTTTTTT.

A single count supports this clone. The chain employs TRBV10-1 and TRBJ1-2; perhaps TRBD1 as D (5 bases). The CDR3 sequence is 15 residues long. With 2 bases removed from V and 3 bases from J, the gap between germline ends came to 13 bases. Germline V CDR1 and CDR2: WNHNN, SYGVQD (reference sequence). The CDR3 loop reads CASSEGGGRYYGYTF. The DNA of the CDR3 is TGCGCCAGCAGTGAGGGGGGGGGACGGTACTATGGCTACACCTTC.

V usage is TRBV30 and J usage is TRBJ1-3; 9 bases are shared with TRBD1. The CDR3 consists of 14 residues. CDR1 is GTSNPN, CDR2 SVGIG, per germline (reference sequence). V was clipped by 5 bases and J by 4 bases; unmatched bases: 6. The CDR3: CAWSQGAVGNTIYF. The CDR3 coding sequence is TGTGCCTGGTCACAGGGGGCGGTAGGAAACACCATATATTTT.

This chain uses TRBV7-2 with TRBJ1-2, with TRBD1 as a possible D gene (5 bases). The CDR3 has 14 residues. Trimming stripped 2 bases from V and 3 bases from J, with 10 bases between. The germline V gene encodes CDR1 SGHTA and CDR2 FQGNSA. The CDR3 region has the DNA TGTGCCAGCAGCTTATACCAGGGATACTATGGCTACACCTTC. This translates into CASSLYQGYYGYTF. The full variable domain, its missing parts supplied by reference TRBV7-2 and TRBJ1-2, is GAGVSQSPSNKVTEKGKDVELRCDPISGHTALYWYRQSLGQGLEFLIYFQGNSAPDKSGLPSDRFSAERTGGSVSTLTIQRTQQEDSAVYLCASSLYQGYYGYTFGSGTRLTVV.

The chain carries TRBV30 and TRBJ1-4; no firm D call. Trimming cost V 4 bases and J 0 bases, with 6 bases left between them. The CDR3 has 13 amino acids. Germline loops: CDR1 GTSNPN, CDR2 SVGIG (reference sequence). CDR3 amino acids: CAWTIATNEKLFF. In nucleotides, the CDR3 is TGTGCCTGGACTATAGCAACTAATGAAAAACTGTTTTTT.

This chain joins TRBV7-3 and TRBJ2-4; 7 bases match TRBD1. Germline V CDR1 and CDR2: SGHTA, FQGTGA. With V trimmed by 5 bases and J by 8 bases, 6 bases remained unmatched. This CDR3 contains 13 residues. Here the CDR3 DNA reads TGTGCCAGCAGCCAAGGGCAGGGGGACATTCAGTACTTC. It is translated as CASSQGQGDIQYF.

This chain uses TRBV5-1 with TRBJ2-7; 8 nucleotides align to TRBD1. V shed 4 bases and J 7 bases; nucleotides not matched to a gene: 10. This CDR3 comprises 14 residues. Germline loops: CDR1 SGHRS, CDR2 YFSETQ. CDR3 region: CASSPDRGFREQYF. CDR3 coding DNA: TGCGCCAGCAGCCCCGACAGGGGATTTCGGGAGCAGTACTTC.

This chain connects TRBV5-1 to TRBJ2-4, with 7 bases that match TRBD1. This CDR3 spans 16 amino acids. Germline V lookup: CDR1 SGHRS, CDR2 YFSETQ. V trimming: 3 bases; J trimming: 1 base; junction bases outside the gene matches: 7. The CDR3 sequence is CASSSTGSIAKNIQYF. The CDR3 DNA is TGCGCCAGCAGCTCGACAGGGTCAATCGCCAAAAACATTCAGTACTTC.

The CDR3 DNA reads TGTGCCAGCTCACCGGTGAGGGAACTCTTCATGAACACTGAAGCTTTCTTT. Residues: CASSPVRELFMNTEAFF. The chain carries TRBV18 and TRBJ1-1; D unclear. The CDR3 length is 17 residues. V gave up 3 bases and J gave up 0 bases, with 17 bases separating them. Germline CDR1 reads KGHSH; CDR2 reads LQKENI.

The chain employs TRBV11-2 and TRBJ2-1, with a possible D match to TRBD2 (6 bases). Germline V lookup: CDR1 SGHAT, CDR2 FQNNGV. The CDR3 runs to 16 residues. Trimming left V 7 bases short and J 5 bases short, with 21 bases between. CDR3 sequence (DNA): TGTGCCAGCAACCACTTAGGGGTAGCGGCAAACAATGAGCAGTTCTTC. This translates into CASNHLGVAANNEQFF.

This chain connects TRBV3-1 (or the pseudogene TRBV3-2) to TRBJ2-1; D not resolved. The ends were cut back, 3 bases at V and 8 bases at J, with 11 bases in the middle. Germline CDR1 and CDR2: LGHDT and YNNKEL (reference sequence). The CDR3 runs to 13 residues. CDR3 sequence: CASSQNSQHEQFF. CDR3 nucleotides: TGTGCCAGCAGCCAGAACAGCCAGCATGAGCAGTTCTTC.

CDR3 protein: CASSVVVGGIGNTIYF. The DNA for the CDR3 is TGTGCCAGCAGCGTAGTTGTTGGGGGAATTGGAAACACCATATATTTT. The V call is TRBV9, the J call TRBJ1-3, with a possible D match to TRBD1 (5 bases). The CDR3 is 16 residues long. V lost 0 bases, J lost 3 bases, and 13 bases lay in between. Germline V gives CDR1 SGDLS, CDR2 YYNGEE.

The chain recombines TRBV30 with TRBJ2-6; D gene ambiguous. CDR3 size: 13 residues. Germline-derived CDR1 and CDR2 are GTSNPN and SVGIG (reference sequence). V shed 4 bases and J shed 4 bases, with 8 bases lying between them. The CDR3, as DNA: TGTGCCTGGATAGAGAGGGGGGCCAACGTCCTGACTTTC. Translating gives CAWIERGANVLTF.

The chain couples TRBV4-1 to TRBJ2-2; 8 bases line up with TRBD2. The ends lost 2 bases at V and 1 base at J; junction bases unmatched: 6. Germline assignment: CDR1 MGHRA and CDR2 YSYEKL. The CDR3 spans 17 residues. CDR3 nucleotide sequence: TGCGCCAGCAGCCAAAAACTAGCGGCTCAGAACACCGGGGAGCTGTTTTTT. It specifies CASSQKLAAQNTGELFF.

CDR3 sequence (DNA): TGTGCCAGCAGCCAGGGACTAGCGCCGAACACCGGGGAGCTGTTTTTT. It is translated as CASSQGLAPNTGELFF. The chain uses TRBV3-1 (or the pseudogene TRBV3-2) and TRBJ2-2; 10 bases are shared with TRBD2. CDR3 length equals 16 residues. The V gene end was trimmed by 3 bases and the J gene end by 0 bases; junction bases not matched to a gene: 1. CDR1 is LGHDT and CDR2 is YNNKEL in the germline V gene (reference sequence).

The chain employs TRBV4-3 and TRBJ2-7, with D possibly being TRBD2 (5 bases). V was trimmed by 2 bases and J by 6 bases, leaving 17 bases between them. The CDR3 has 15 amino acids. Per germline, CDR1 LGHNA and CDR2 YSLEER. As DNA, the CDR3 is TGCGCCAGCAGCCAAAGACCCGCTGAGGGATCCGAGCAGTACTTC. Protein product: CASSQRPAEGSEQYF.

This chain links TRBV6-5 with TRBJ1-1; D not certain. Germline lookup yields CDR1 MNHEY and CDR2 SVGAGI. The CDR3 consists of 14 residues. The V end lost 5 bases, the J end lost 1 base, and 11 bases lay between the germline ends. In DNA form, the CDR3 reads TGTGCCAGCAGTCGGGTGAGGGCGAACACTGAAGCTTTCTTT. It specifies CASSRVRANTEAFF.

The chain has TRBV27 and TRBJ2-1; D is possibly TRBD1 (5 bases). The CDR3 totals 14 residues. V lost 3 bases to trimming and J lost 6 bases, with 12 bases between them. The germline CDR1 and CDR2 sequences are MNHEY and SMNVEV (reference sequence). The CDR3 is CASSFTRAGNEQFF. CDR3 in DNA: TGTGCCAGCAGTTTTACCAGGGCTGGCAATGAGCAGTTCTTC.

V gene TRBV29-1 combines with J gene TRBJ2-3; no firm D call. CDR3 length: 14 residues. The germline V and J ends were trimmed by 7 bases and 1 base, with 15 bases remaining between them. Germline V gene sequence: CDR1 SQVTM, CDR2 ANQGSEA. CDR3 sequence reads: CSATPGSGTDTQYF. In nucleotides, the CDR3 is TGCAGCGCCACCCCTGGGTCTGGCACAGATACGCAGTATTTT.

The rearrangement uses TRBV2 and TRBJ1-2, with D unclear. With 2 bases removed from V and 4 bases from J, the gap between germline ends came to 11 bases. The CDR3 extends over 14 amino acids. In germline, CDR1 is SNHLY, CDR2 FYNNEI. The CDR3 loop reads CASSEQTRSYGYTF. As DNA, the CDR3 is TGTGCCAGCAGTGAACAAACCAGGAGCTATGGCTACACCTTC.